One and the same sample provided the 10 T cell receptor beta chains below, sequenced in a study of T cell responses to AZD1222 COVID-19 vaccine. Some clones are missing from TCRdb's copy, which holds only in-frame ones; the method was immunoSEQ multiplex PCR. The sample consists of about 110,000 clones, approximately 91% of them appearing once. Material: peripheral blood, obtained on day 0 of MenACWY control vaccination. The receptors come from an adult in good health.

V gene TRBV10-3 combines with J gene TRBJ1-1, with 8 positions matching TRBD1. V lost 6 bases, J lost 7 bases, and 7 bases stayed unmatched. CDR1 ENHRY and CDR2 SYGVKD come from the germline V gene. The CDR3 totals 13 residues. Written as DNA, the CDR3 is TGTGCCATCAGCTTGCTTGGGACAGGTGAAGCTTTCTTT. Translated, it gives CAISLLGTGEAFF.

Notes on this clone: The junction shows a germline mismatch at one end, possibly a read error. This chain uses TRBV7-7 with TRBJ2-5; possible D gene TRBD2, 7 bases. Germline loops: CDR1 SSHAT, CDR2 FNYEAQ (reference sequence). This CDR3 contains 17 residues. The CDR3 DNA sequence: TGTGCTAGCAGCCTTGGCCTTGGGGGGGCGGTTCAAGAGACCCAGTACTTC. It codes for CASSLGLGGAVQETQYF.

The chain is built from TRBV24-1 and TRBJ2-1, with D uncertain. In germline, CDR1 is KGHDR, CDR2 SFDVKD. The ends were cut back, 1 base at V and 0 bases at J, with 6 bases in the middle. This CDR3 is 15 amino acids long. CDR3 nucleotide sequence: TGTGCCACCAGTGATTTCTACAGCTCCTACAATGAGCAGTTCTTC. It specifies CATSDFYSSYNEQFF.

The chain couples TRBV12-3 or TRBV12-4 to TRBJ2-1; no definite D call. Trimming removed 2 bases at V and 8 bases at J, with 10 bases between. CDR3 length: 13 amino acids. The DNA of the CDR3 is TGTGCCAGCAGTTTACTGCGAGGCGATGAGCAGTTCTTC. Residues: CASSLLRGDEQFF.

The chain recombines TRBV29-1 with TRBJ1-5; TRBD1 matches at 7 bases. J was trimmed by 2 bases and V by 5 bases; bases with no gene match: 3. The CDR3 totals 13 residues. CDR1 and CDR2 from the germline V gene are SQVTM and ANQGSEA. CDR3 amino acids: CSVKTGGNQPQHF. In DNA form, the CDR3 reads TGCAGCGTTAAAACAGGGGGCAATCAGCCCCAGCATTTT. The variable domain in full, completed from reference TRBV29-1 and TRBJ1-5, reads SAVISQKPSRDICQRGTSLTIQCQVDSQVTMMFWYRQQPGQSLTLIATANQGSEATYESGFVIDKFPISRPNLTFSTLTVSNMSPEDSSIYLCSVKTGGNQPQHFGDGTRLSIL.

The CDR3 nucleotides are TGTGCCAGCAGCTTAATAAGCGACTCCTACGAGCAGTACTTC. It yields the protein CASSLISDSYEQYF. This chain uses TRBV5-6 with TRBJ2-7, with D uncertain. Germline V lookup: CDR1 SGHDT, CDR2 YYEEEE. CDR3 length equals 14 residues. Trimming left V 2 bases short and J 0 bases short, with 9 bases between.

V and J are TRBV28 and TRBJ1-1, with 8 bases that match TRBD1. Unmatched junction bases numbered 2, after V lost 5 bases and J lost 3 bases. The germline CDR1 and CDR2 sequences are MDHEN and SYDVKM. The CDR3 loop spans 13 amino acids. CDR3 bases: TGTGCCAGCAGTCCGACAGGGGACACTGAAGCTTTCTTT. This gives the protein CASSPTGDTEAFF.

The chain has TRBV10-3 and TRBJ1-3; perhaps TRBD1 as D (5 bases). V gave up 6 bases and J gave up 7 bases, with 25 bases separating them. CDR3 size: 17 residues. The germline V gene has CDR1 ENHRY and CDR2 SYGVKD. In DNA, the CDR3 is TGTGCCATCAGATCCCACGAGGGCAGCGGGGACTCTAACACCATATATTTT. Residues: CAIRSHEGSGDSNTIYF.

The chain couples TRBV3-1 (or the pseudogene TRBV3-2) to TRBJ2-1; D not certain. The germline V gene encodes CDR1 LGHDT and CDR2 YNNKEL (reference sequence). This CDR3 has 12 residues. The V end lost 3 bases, the J end lost 13 bases, and 13 bases lay between the germline ends. CDR3 nucleotide sequence: TGTGCCAGCAGCCACCGGGTTAAGGGCCAGTTCTTC. It specifies CASSHRVKGQFF.

The sample holds one count of this clone. The chain couples TRBV28 to TRBJ1-2; 9 bases fit TRBD1. The CDR3 length is 13 residues. Trimming removed 5 bases from V and 6 bases from J; junction bases left unmatched: 4. Germline V gives CDR1 MDHEN, CDR2 SYDVKM. The CDR3 coding sequence is TGTGCCAGCAGTGCCGGGACAGGGAATGGCTACACCTTC. Amino acid sequence: CASSAGTGNGYTF.